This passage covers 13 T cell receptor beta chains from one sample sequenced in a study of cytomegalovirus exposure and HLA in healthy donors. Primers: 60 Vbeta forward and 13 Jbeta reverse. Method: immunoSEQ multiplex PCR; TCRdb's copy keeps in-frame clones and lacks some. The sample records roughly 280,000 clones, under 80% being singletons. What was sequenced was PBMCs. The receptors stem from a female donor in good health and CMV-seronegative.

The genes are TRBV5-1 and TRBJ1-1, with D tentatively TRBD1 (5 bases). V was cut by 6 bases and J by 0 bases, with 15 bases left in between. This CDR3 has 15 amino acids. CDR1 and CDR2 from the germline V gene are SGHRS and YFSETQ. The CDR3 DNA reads TGCGCCAGCAAGGGGCAGACATCTATGAACACTGAAGCTTTCTTT. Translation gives CASKGQTSMNTEAFF.

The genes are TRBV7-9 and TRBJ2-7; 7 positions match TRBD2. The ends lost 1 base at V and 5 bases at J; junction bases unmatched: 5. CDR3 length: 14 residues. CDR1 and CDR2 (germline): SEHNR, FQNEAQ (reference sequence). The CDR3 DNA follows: TGTGCCAGCAGCTTAGTATCCAGCGGGGACGAGCAGTACTTC. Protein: CASSLVSSGDEQYF. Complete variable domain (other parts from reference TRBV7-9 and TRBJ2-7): DTGVSQNPRHKITKRGQNVTFRCDPISEHNRLYWYRQTLGQGPEFLTYFQNEAQLEKSRLLSDRFSAERPKGSFSTLEIQRTEQGDSAMYLCASSLVSSGDEQYFGPGTRLTVT.

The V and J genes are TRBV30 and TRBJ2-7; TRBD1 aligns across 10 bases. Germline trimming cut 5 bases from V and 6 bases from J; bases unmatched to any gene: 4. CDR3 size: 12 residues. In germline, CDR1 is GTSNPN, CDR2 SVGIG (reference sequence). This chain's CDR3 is CAWLDRGREQYF. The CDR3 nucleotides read TGTGCCTGGCTCGACAGGGGGCGCGAGCAGTACTTC.

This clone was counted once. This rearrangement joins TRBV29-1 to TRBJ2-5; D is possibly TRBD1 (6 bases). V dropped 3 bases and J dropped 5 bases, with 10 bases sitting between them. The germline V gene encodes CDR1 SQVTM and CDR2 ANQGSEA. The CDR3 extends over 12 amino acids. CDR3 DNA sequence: TGCAGCGTTGATACAGGGTGGGAGACCCAGTACTTC. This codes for CSVDTGWETQYF.

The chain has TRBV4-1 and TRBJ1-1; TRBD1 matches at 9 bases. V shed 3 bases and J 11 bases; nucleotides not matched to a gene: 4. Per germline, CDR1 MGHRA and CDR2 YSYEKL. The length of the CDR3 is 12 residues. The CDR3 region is CASSQAGTGAFF. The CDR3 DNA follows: TGCGCCAGCAGCCAGGCCGGGACAGGGGCTTTCTTT.

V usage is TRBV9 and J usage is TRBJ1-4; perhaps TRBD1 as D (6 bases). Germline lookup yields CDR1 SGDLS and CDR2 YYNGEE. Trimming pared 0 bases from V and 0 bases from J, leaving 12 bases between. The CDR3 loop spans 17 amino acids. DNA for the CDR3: TGTGCCAGCAGCGTAGAACAGGGAAGCGCAACTAATGAAAAACTGTTTTTT. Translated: CASSVEQGSATNEKLFF.

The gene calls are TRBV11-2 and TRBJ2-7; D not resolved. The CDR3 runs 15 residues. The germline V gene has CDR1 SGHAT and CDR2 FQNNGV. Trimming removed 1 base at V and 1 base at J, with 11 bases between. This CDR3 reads CASSLGFPRSYEQYF. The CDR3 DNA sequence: TGTGCCAGCAGCTTAGGGTTTCCGAGGTCCTACGAGCAGTACTTC.

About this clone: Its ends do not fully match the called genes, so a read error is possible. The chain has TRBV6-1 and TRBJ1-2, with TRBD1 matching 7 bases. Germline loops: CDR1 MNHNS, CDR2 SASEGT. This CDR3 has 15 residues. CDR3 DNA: TGTGCCAGCACCCCTCCCGGGACAGCTAAGTATGGCTACACCTTC. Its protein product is CASTPPGTAKYGYTF.

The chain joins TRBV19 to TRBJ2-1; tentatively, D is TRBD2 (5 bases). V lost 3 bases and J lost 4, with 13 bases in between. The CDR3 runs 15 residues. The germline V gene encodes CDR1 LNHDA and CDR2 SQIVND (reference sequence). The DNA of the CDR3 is TGTGCCAGTAGTATCGGAATAGCGAAATACAATGAGCAGTTCTTC. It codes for CASSIGIAKYNEQFF.

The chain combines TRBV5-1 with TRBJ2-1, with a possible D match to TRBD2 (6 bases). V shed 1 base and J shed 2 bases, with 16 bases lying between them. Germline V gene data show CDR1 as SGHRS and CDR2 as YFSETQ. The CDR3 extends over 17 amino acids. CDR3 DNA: TGCGCCAGCAGCTTGTTTGAGCGATTAGCGGCCTACAATGAGCAGTTCTTC. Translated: CASSLFERLAAYNEQFF. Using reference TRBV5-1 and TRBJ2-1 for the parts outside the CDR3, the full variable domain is KAGVTQTPRYLIKTRGQQVTLSCSPISGHRSVSWYQQTPGQGLQFLFEYFSETQRNKGNFPGRFSGRQFSNSRSEMNVSTLELGDSALYLCASSLFERLAAYNEQFFGPGTRLTVL.

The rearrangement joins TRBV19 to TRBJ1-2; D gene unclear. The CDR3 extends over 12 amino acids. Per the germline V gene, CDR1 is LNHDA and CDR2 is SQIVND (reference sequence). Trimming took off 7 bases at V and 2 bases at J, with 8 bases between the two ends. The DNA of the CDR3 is TGTGCCAGTATAGCCCGAAACTATGGCTACACCTTC. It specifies CASIARNYGYTF.

CDR3 amino acids: CASSTSINEQFF. CDR3 DNA sequence: TGTGCCAGCAGTACTAGTATCAATGAGCAGTTCTTC. V and J are TRBV9 and TRBJ2-1, with D possibly being TRBD2 (5 bases). The V end was cut by 5 bases, the J end by 6 bases, with 9 bases between. This CDR3 spans 12 amino acids. The germline V gene has CDR1 SGDLS and CDR2 YYNGEE.

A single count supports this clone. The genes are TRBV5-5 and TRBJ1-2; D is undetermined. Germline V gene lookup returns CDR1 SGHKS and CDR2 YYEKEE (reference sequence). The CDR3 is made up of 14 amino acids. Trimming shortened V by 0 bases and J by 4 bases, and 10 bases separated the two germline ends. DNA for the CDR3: TGTGCCAGCAGCTTGGACCCGGCGGGCTATGGCTACACCTTC. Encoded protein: CASSLDPAGYGYTF.